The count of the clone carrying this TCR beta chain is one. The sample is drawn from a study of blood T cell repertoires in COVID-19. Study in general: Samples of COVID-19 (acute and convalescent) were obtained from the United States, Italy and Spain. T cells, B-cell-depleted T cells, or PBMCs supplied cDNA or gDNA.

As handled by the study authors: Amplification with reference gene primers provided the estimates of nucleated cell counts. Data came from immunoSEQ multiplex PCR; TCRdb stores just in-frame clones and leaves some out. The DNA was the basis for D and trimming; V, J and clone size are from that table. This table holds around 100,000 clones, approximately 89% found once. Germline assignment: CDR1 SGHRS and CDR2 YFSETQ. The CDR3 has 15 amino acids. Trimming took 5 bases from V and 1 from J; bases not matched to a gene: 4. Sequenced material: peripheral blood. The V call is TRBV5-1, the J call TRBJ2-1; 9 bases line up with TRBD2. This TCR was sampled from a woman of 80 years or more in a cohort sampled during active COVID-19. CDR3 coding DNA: TGCGCCAGCAGTAGCGGGAGTATGTCCTACAATGAGCAGTTCTTC. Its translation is CASSSGSMSYNEQFF.